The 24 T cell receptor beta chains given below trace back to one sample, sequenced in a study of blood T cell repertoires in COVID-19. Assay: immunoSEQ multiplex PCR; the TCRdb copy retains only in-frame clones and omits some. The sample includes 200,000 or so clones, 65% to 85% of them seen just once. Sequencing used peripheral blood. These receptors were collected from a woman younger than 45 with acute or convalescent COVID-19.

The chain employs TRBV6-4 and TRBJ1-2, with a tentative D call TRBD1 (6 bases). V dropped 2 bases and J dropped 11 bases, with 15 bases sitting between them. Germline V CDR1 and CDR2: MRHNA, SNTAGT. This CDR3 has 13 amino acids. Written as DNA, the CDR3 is TGTGCCAGCAGTGACCACGAACAAGGGGGATACACCTTC. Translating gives CASSDHEQGGYTF.

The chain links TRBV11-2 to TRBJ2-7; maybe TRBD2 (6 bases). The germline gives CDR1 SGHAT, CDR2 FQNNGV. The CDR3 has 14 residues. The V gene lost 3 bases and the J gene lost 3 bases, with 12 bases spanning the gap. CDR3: CASSLEGRIYEQYF. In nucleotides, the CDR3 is TGTGCCAGCAGCTTGGAGGGCAGAATCTACGAGCAGTACTTC.

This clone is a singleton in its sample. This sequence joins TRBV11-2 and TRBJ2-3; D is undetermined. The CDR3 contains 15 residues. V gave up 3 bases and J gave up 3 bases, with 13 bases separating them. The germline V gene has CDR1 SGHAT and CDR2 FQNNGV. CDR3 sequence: CASSLTHGWTDTQYF. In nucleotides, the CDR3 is TGTGCCAGCAGCTTGACACACGGTTGGACAGATACGCAGTATTTT.

CDR3 coding DNA: TGTGCCTGGACAGGGGAAAACTCTGGAAACACCATATATTTT. This sequence encodes CAWTGENSGNTIYF. The V call is TRBV30, the J call TRBJ1-3; D is perhaps TRBD1 (6 bases). The germline V gene encodes CDR1 GTSNPN and CDR2 SVGIG (reference sequence). Trimming removed 4 bases at V and 0 bases at J, with 10 bases between. This CDR3 is built from 14 residues.

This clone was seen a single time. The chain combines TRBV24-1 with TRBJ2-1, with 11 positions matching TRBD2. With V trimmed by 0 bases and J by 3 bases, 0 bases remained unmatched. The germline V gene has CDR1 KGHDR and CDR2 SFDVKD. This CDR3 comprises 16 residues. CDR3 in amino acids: CATSDLGLAGYNEQFF. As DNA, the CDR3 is TGTGCCACCAGTGATTTGGGACTAGCGGGCTACAATGAGCAGTTCTTC.

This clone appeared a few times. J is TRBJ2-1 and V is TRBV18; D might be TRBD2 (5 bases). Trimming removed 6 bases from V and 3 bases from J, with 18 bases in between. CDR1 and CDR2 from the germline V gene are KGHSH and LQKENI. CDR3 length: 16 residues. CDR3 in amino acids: CASSGRDRVLYNEQFF. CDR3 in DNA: TGTGCCAGCTCTGGCCGGGATCGGGTCCTCTACAATGAGCAGTTCTTC.

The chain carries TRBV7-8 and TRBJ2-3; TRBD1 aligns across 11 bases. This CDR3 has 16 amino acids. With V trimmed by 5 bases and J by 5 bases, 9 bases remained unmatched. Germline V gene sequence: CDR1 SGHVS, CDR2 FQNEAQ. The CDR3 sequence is CASSIRTGGKVDTQYF. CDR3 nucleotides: TGTGCCAGCAGCATCCGGACAGGGGGCAAGGTAGATACGCAGTATTTT.

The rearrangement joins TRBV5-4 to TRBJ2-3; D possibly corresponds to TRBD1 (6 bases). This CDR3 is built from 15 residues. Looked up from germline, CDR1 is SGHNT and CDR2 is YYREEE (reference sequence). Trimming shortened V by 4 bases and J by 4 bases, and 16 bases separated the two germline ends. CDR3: CASSRPQGPSDTQYF. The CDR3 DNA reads TGTGCCAGCAGCCGTCCGCAGGGGCCTTCAGATACGCAGTATTTT. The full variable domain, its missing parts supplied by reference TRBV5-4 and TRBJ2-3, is ETGVTQSPTHLIKTRGQQVTLRCSSQSGHNTVSWYQQALGQGPQFIFQYYREEENGRGNFPPRFSGLQFPNYSSELNVNALELDDSALYLCASSRPQGPSDTQYFGPGTRLTVL.

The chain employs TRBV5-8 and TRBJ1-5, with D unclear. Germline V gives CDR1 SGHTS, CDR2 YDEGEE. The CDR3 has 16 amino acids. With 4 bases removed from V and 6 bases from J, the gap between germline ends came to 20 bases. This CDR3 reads CASSPRSLRAGQPQHF. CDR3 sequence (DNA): TGTGCCAGCAGCCCACGGTCCTTGCGGGCGGGTCAGCCCCAGCATTTT.

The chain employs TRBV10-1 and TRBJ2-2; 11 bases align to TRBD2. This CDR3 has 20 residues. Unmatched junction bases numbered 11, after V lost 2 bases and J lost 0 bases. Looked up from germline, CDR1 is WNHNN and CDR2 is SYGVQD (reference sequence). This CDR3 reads CASSEPRGLAGGPNTGELFF. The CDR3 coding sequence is TGCGCCAGCAGTGAGCCCCGTGGGCTAGCGGGAGGCCCGAACACCGGGGAGCTGTTTTTT.

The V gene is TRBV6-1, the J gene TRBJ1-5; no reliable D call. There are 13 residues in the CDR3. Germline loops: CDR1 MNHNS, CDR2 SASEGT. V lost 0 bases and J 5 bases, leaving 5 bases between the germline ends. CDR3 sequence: CASSEARDQPQHF. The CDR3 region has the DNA TGTGCCAGCAGTGAAGCGCGGGATCAGCCCCAGCATTTT.

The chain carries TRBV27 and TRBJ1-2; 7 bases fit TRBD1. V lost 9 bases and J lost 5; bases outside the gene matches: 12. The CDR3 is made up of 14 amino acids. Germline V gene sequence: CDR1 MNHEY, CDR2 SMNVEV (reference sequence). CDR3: CASKRDRKEYGYTF. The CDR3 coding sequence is TGTGCCAGTAAAAGGGACAGAAAGGAGTATGGCTACACCTTC.

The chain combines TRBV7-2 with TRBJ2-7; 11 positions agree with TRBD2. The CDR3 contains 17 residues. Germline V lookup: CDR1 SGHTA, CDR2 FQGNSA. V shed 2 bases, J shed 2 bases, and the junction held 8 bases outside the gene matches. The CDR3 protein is CASSLTSSGGQTYEQYF. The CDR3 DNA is TGTGCCAGCAGCTTAACATCTAGCGGGGGGCAAACCTACGAGCAGTACTTC.

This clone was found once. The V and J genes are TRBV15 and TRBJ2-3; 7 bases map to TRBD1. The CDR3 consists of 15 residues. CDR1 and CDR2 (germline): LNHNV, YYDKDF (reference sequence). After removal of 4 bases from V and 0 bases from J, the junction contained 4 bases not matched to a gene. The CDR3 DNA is TGTGCCACCAGCAAGGACAGGCTTAGCACAGATACGCAGTATTTT. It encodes CATSKDRLSTDTQYF.

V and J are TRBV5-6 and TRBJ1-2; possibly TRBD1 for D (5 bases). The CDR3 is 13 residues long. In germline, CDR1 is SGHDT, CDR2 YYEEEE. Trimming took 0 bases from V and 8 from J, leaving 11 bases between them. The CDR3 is CASSLVRGSGYTF. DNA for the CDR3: TGTGCCAGCAGCTTGGTTAGGGGATCAGGCTACACCTTC.

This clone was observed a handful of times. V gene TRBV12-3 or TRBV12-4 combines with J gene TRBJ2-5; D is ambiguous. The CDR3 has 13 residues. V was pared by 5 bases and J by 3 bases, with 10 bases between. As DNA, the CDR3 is TGTGCCAGCAGTCCCCGACTGAAAGAGACCCAGTACTTC. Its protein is CASSPRLKETQYF.

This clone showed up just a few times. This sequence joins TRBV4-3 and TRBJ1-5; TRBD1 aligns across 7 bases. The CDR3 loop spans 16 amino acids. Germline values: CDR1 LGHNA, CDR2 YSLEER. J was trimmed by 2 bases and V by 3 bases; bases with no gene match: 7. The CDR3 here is CASSQNAGTGNQPQHF. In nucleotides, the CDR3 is TGCGCCAGCAGCCAGAACGCCGGGACAGGCAATCAGCCCCAGCATTTT.

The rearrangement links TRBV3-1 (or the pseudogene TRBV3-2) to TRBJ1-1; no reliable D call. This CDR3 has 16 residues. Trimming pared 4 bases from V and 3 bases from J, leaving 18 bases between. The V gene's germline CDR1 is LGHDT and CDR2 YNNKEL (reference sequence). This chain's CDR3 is CASSPLWGGMDTEAFF. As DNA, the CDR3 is TGTGCCAGCAGCCCCCTTTGGGGAGGGATGGACACTGAAGCTTTCTTT.

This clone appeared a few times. For the CDR3, the DNA is TGTGCCAGCAGCCTACCCGGGACAGGGGGCTACGAGCAGTACTTC. Protein product: CASSLPGTGGYEQYF. The rearrangement links TRBV5-4 to TRBJ2-7; 11 bases agree with TRBD1. This CDR3 region has 15 residues. V was clipped by 4 bases and J by 3 bases; unmatched bases: 6. The germline V gene has CDR1 SGHNT and CDR2 YYREEE (reference sequence). The whole variable domain, filled in from reference TRBV5-4 and TRBJ2-7, reads ETGVTQSPTHLIKTRGQQVTLRCSSQSGHNTVSWYQQALGQGPQFIFQYYREEENGRGNFPPRFSGLQFPNYSSELNVNALELDDSALYLCASSLPGTGGYEQYFGPGTRLTVT.

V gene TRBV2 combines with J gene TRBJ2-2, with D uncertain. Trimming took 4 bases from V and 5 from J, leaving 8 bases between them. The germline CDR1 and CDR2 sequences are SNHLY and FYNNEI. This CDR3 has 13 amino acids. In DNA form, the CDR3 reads TGTGCCAGCAGTGGGCGGCAGACCGGGGAGCTGTTTTTT. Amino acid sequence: CASSGRQTGELFF.

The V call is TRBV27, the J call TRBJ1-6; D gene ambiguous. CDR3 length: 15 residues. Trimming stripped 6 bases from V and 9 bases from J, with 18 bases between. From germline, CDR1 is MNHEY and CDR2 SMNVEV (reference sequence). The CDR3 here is CASRTPGLSPSPLHF. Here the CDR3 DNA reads TGTGCCAGCAGAACCCCAGGACTCAGTCCTTCACCCCTCCACTTT.

CDR3 in amino acids: CASSPLAGGLSGANVLTF. The CDR3 DNA is TGTGCCAGCAGTCCCCTAGCGGGGGGACTCTCTGGGGCCAACGTCCTGACTTTC. The chain joins TRBV27 to TRBJ2-6; 11 bases align to TRBD2. CDR1 and CDR2 (germline): MNHEY, SMNVEV (reference sequence). This CDR3 has 18 amino acids. Unmatched junction bases numbered 6, after V lost 5 bases and J lost 0 bases.

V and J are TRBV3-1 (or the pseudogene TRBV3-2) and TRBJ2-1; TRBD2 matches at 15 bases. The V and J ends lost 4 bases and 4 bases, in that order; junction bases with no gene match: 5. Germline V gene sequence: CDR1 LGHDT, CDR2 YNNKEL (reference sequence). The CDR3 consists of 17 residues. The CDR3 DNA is TGTGCCAGCAGCCGGACTAGCGGGGGGGCCCTGTACAATGAGCAGTTCTTC. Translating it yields CASSRTSGGALYNEQFF.

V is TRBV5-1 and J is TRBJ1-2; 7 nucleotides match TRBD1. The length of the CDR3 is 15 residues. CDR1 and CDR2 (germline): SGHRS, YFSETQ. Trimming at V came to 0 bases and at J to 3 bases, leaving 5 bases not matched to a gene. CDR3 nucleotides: TGCGCCAGCAGCTTGGCTGGAGGGACAGACTATGGCTACACCTTC. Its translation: CASSLAGGTDYGYTF.